The sample holds one count of the clone carrying this T cell receptor beta chain. The data originate from a study of blood T cell repertoires in COVID-19. Looking at the study overall: Italy, Spain and the United States were the sources of the convalescent and acute COVID-19 samples.

Method: immunoSEQ multiplex PCR; TCRdb's copy keeps in-frame clones and lacks some. The sample shows hundreds of thousands of clones, 70% to 90% of them seen only once. The TCR comes from a man younger than 35 with active or convalescent COVID-19. The material sequenced was peripheral blood.

The CDR3 here is CASSQGVAGATNTGELFF. In DNA form, the CDR3 reads TGCGCCAGCAGCCAAGGTGTAGCGGGGGCCACGAACACCGGGGAGCTGTTTTTT. This rearrangement joins TRBV4-3 to TRBJ2-2; 9 bases match TRBD2. The CDR3 totals 18 residues. Germline CDR1 is LGHNA and CDR2 is YSLEER. After removal of 1 base from V and 0 bases from J, the junction contained 6 bases not matched to a gene.